The 32 T cell receptor beta chains given below trace back to one sample, sequenced in a study of shared clonotypes between healthy human individuals. The protocol was immunoSEQ multiplex PCR, while the TCRdb copy is restricted to in-frame clones and leaves out a portion. The data show fewer than 600,000 clones, with roughly four fifths seen just once and around 12% held by the top ten. Sequencing used PBMCs. All receptors derive from a woman aged 40-49 years in good health. Some clones in this sample may be carry-over from other donors' samples.

V and J are TRBV20-1 and TRBJ1-2, with D possibly being TRBD1 (6 bases). Germline V gene lookup returns CDR1 DFQATT and CDR2 SNEGSKA (reference sequence). Trimming left V 7 bases short and J 6 bases short, with 12 bases between. CDR3 length: 11 amino acids. The CDR3 region has the DNA TGCAGTGGGGGGCCTGGGGATGGCTACACCTTC. Amino acid sequence: CSGGPGDGYTF.

This clone was recorded a few times. This sequence joins TRBV11-1 and TRBJ1-1; D possibly corresponds to TRBD1 (5 bases). This CDR3 spans 14 amino acids. Per germline, CDR1 SGHAT and CDR2 FQDESV (reference sequence). Deletions cut 5 bases from V and 2 bases from J, with 12 bases between. The CDR3 here is CASSTDRTNTEAFF. DNA of the CDR3: TGTGCCAGCAGCACCGACAGAACAAACACTGAAGCTTTCTTT.

The gene calls are TRBV28 and TRBJ1-5; 7 bases map to TRBD1. Germline V gene data show CDR1 as MDHEN and CDR2 as SYDVKM. V lost 2 bases to trimming and J lost 6 bases; unmatched junction nucleotides: 10. CDR3 length: 16 amino acids. The CDR3 bases are TGTGCCAGCAGTTTAAAGAACAGGGGATCGGGTCAGCCCCAGCATTTT. Protein product: CASSLKNRGSGQPQHF.

The CDR3 reads CASSLSAYVDTGELFF. Here the CDR3 DNA reads TGTGCCAGCAGCTTATCGGCGTACGTGGACACCGGGGAGCTGTTTTTT. V is TRBV7-6 and J is TRBJ2-2, with D uncertain. The CDR3 spans 16 residues. With 2 bases removed from V and 3 bases from J, the gap between germline ends came to 13 bases. Germline values: CDR1 SGHVS, CDR2 FNYEAQ.

The chain combines TRBV7-3 with TRBJ2-3, with 11 bases fitting TRBD2. Trimming took 5 bases from V and 7 from J; bases not matched to a gene: 8. Germline CDR1 reads SGHTA; CDR2 reads FQGTGA. The CDR3 consists of 15 residues. DNA for the CDR3: TGTGCCAGCAGCGAGACTAGCGGGACTACAAATACGCAGTATTTT. Translating it yields CASSETSGTTNTQYF.

The V call is TRBV4-3, the J call TRBJ2-3; D is ambiguous. V lost 0 bases to trimming and J lost 5 bases, with 3 bases between them. Germline-derived CDR1 and CDR2 are LGHNA and YSLEER. This CDR3 is 12 amino acids long. In DNA, the CDR3 is TGCGCCAGCAGCCAAGAAGGAGATACGCAGTATTTT. Amino acid sequence: CASSQEGDTQYF.

V gene TRBV2 combines with J gene TRBJ2-5; the D gene could be TRBD1 or TRBD2 (5 bases each). The CDR3 extends over 16 amino acids. Trimming cost V 3 bases and J 1 base, with 15 bases left between them. Looked up from germline, CDR1 is SNHLY and CDR2 is FYNNEI. The CDR3 DNA sequence: TGTGCCAGCAGTGATATTTCGTGGGACCCCCAAGAGACCCAGTACTTC. Protein sequence: CASSDISWDPQETQYF.

The rearrangement joins TRBV7-9 to TRBJ2-7; D not certain. The germline V gene encodes CDR1 SEHNR and CDR2 FQNEAQ (reference sequence). V gave up 0 bases and J gave up 3 bases, with 6 bases separating them. CDR3 length equals 13 residues. The CDR3 loop is CASSLAQSYEQYF. DNA for the CDR3: TGTGCCAGCAGCTTAGCCCAAAGCTACGAGCAGTACTTC. The full variable domain, rest sourced from reference TRBV7-9 and TRBJ2-7, is DTGVSQNPRHKITKRGQNVTFRCDPISEHNRLYWYRQTLGQGPEFLTYFQNEAQLEKSRLLSDRFSAERPKGSFSTLEIQRTEQGDSAMYLCASSLAQSYEQYFGPGTRLTVT.

The CDR3 region has the DNA TGTGCCAGCAGCGTTAGGTTTGAATCCTACGAGCAGTACTTC. Translating it yields CASSVRFESYEQYF. The genes are TRBV9 and TRBJ2-7; D not certain. The CDR3 is made up of 14 amino acids. Deletions cut 2 bases from V and 1 base from J, with 10 bases between. CDR1 SGDLS and CDR2 YYNGEE come from the germline V gene.

This chain joins TRBV9 and TRBJ2-7, with 10 bases identical to TRBD1. The trim removed 3 bases at V and 10 bases at J, leaving 10 bases unmatched. Germline V CDR1 and CDR2: SGDLS, YYNGEE. The CDR3 totals 14 residues. The CDR3 DNA sequence: TGTGCCAGCAGCGCAAGACAGGGGGCACAGGTACAGTACTTC. Translated, it gives CASSARQGAQVQYF.

In this sample, this clone turned up once. The gene calls are TRBV7-3 and TRBJ2-3, with D unclear. V was shortened by 2 bases and J by 9 bases, with 15 bases between the two germline ends. The germline gives CDR1 SGHTA, CDR2 FQGTGA. The CDR3 is made up of 14 amino acids. The DNA for the CDR3 is TGTGCCAGCAGCTTAGGTGGTTTTCAAGACACGCAGTATTTT. It is translated as CASSLGGFQDTQYF.

This clone has a handful of counts. The chain recombines TRBV6-4 with TRBJ1-2; maybe TRBD1 (6 bases). The germline V gene encodes CDR1 MRHNA and CDR2 SNTAGT. The CDR3 totals 14 residues. V was clipped by 7 bases and J by 2 bases, with 14 bases between them. This chain's CDR3 is CASTQGISNYGYTF. The CDR3 region has the DNA TGTGCCAGCACCCAGGGGATCTCGAACTATGGCTACACCTTC.

The chain combines TRBV14 with TRBJ1-2; 8 bases map to TRBD1. Looked up from germline, CDR1 is SGHDN and CDR2 is FVKESK. The CDR3 consists of 15 residues. V gave up 5 bases and J gave up 3 bases; unmatched junction bases: 8. The CDR3 here is CASSSGQVSHYGYTF. CDR3 nucleotides: TGTGCCAGCAGCTCGGGACAGGTGAGCCACTATGGCTACACCTTC.

This clone was detected only once. Given a much more abundant clone one base away, this may be a read error. The same CDR3 arises from other DNA sequences in this sample as well. The rearrangement links TRBV29-1 to TRBJ2-3; TRBD1 agrees at 8 bases. This CDR3 is built from 16 residues. CDR1 is SQVTM and CDR2 is ANQGSEA in the germline V gene. CDR3 residues: CSVPAPGGLFSDTQYF. The CDR3 DNA reads as TGCAGCGTTCCCGCCCCAGGGGGCCTGTTTTCAGATACTCAGTATTTT.

The CDR3 loop reads CASSLLSGRKHNEQFF. The DNA for the CDR3 is TGTGCCAGCAGTTTACTTAGCGGAAGAAAGCACAATGAGCAGTTCTTC. The chain recombines TRBV28 with TRBJ2-1, with D maybe TRBD2 (6 bases). This CDR3 has 16 amino acids. V was shortened by 2 bases and J by 5 bases, with 16 bases between the two germline ends. Per germline, CDR1 MDHEN and CDR2 SYDVKM. Combining the CDR3 with reference TRBV28 and TRBJ2-1 gives the whole variable domain DVKVTQSSRYLVKRTGEKVFLECVQDMDHENMFWYRQDPGLGLRLIYFSYDVKMKEKGDIPEGYSVSREKKERFSLILESASTNQTSMYLCASSLLSGRKHNEQFFGPGTRLTVL.

The chain couples TRBV28 to TRBJ2-1; D is ambiguous. Trimming took off 5 bases at V and 0 bases at J, with 17 bases between the two ends. Germline CDR1 and CDR2: MDHEN and SYDVKM. CDR3 size: 17 residues. CDR3 DNA: TGTGCCAGCAGTCCCCTTGGGCGGCTGAGCTCCTACAATGAGCAGTTCTTC. The encoded protein is CASSPLGRLSSYNEQFF.

The J gene is TRBJ2-3, the V gene TRBV11-2, with TRBD2 matching 13 bases. The CDR3 consists of 16 residues. The junction had 7 bases not matched to a gene; V was cut back by 6 bases and J by 4 bases. Germline CDR1 is SGHAT and CDR2 is FQNNGV. The CDR3 sequence: CASRAGTSGEADTQYF. The CDR3 DNA follows: TGTGCCAGCAGGGCCGGGACTAGCGGGGAAGCAGATACGCAGTATTTT.

A note on this clone: A read error may account for a junction end that differs from germline. The chain carries TRBV10-3 and TRBJ2-3; 7 nucleotides line up with TRBD2. There are 15 residues in the CDR3. The germline V gene encodes CDR1 ENHRY and CDR2 SYGVKD. CDR3 amino acids: CASSDGAGSTDTQYF. The DNA of the CDR3 is TGTGCCAGCAGTGACGGAGCGGGAAGCACAGATACGCAGTATTTT.

This chain joins TRBV2 and TRBJ2-5; 12 bases map to TRBD2. Per the germline V gene, CDR1 is SNHLY and CDR2 is FYNNEI. This CDR3 region has 15 residues. Trimming cost V 3 bases and J 6 bases; bases outside gene matches: 5. The chain's CDR3 is CASSEGLAGAQTQYF. The CDR3 nucleotides are TGTGCCAGCAGTGAGGGACTAGCGGGCGCACAGACCCAGTACTTC.

The rearrangement uses TRBV25-1 and TRBJ2-5; D may be TRBD1 (6 bases). Trimming took 3 bases from V and 5 from J, leaving 10 bases between them. The germline V gene encodes CDR1 MGHDK and CDR2 SYGVNS. The CDR3 runs 13 residues. CDR3 nucleotides: TGTGCCAGCAGTGACAGGGGCCTGGAGACCCAGTACTTC. It codes for CASSDRGLETQYF. The full variable domain, in which reference TRBV25-1 and TRBJ2-5 provide the parts outside the CDR3, is EADIYQTPRYLVIGTGKKITLECSQTMGHDKMYWYQQDPGMELHLIHYSYGVNSTEKGDLSSESTVSRIRTEHFPLTLESARPSHTSQYLCASSDRGLETQYFGPGTRLLVL.

The gene calls are TRBV6-5 and TRBJ2-6; weak D call: TRBD2 (6 bases). This CDR3 is 15 amino acids long. The germline gives CDR1 MNHEY, CDR2 SVGAGI. V was clipped by 5 bases and J by 0 bases, with 8 bases between them. CDR3 bases: TGTGCCAGCAGTCGGCGGGGCTCTGGGGCCAACGTCCTGACTTTC. Encoded protein: CASSRRGSGANVLTF.

In this sample, this clone turned up many times. This sample includes further DNA sequences coding for the same CDR3. The CDR3 DNA reads as TGCAGCGTTGCAGGGGGCGAAACTGAAGCTTTCTTT. As protein: CSVAGGETEAFF. The chain carries TRBV29-1 and TRBJ1-1, with 8 bases identical to TRBD1. The CDR3 spans 12 residues. The trim removed 4 bases at V and 5 bases at J, leaving 3 bases unmatched. CDR1 and CDR2 (germline): SQVTM, ANQGSEA.

As to this clone: One end of the junction varies from germline; a read error may be responsible. V gene TRBV7-7 combines with J gene TRBJ1-5; unclear D gene. Germline lookup yields CDR1 SSHAT and CDR2 FNYEAQ (reference sequence). CDR3 length equals 16 residues. The CDR3 nucleotides are TGTGCTAGCAGCCCAAGGACCTCAATGGATGCTCAGCCCCAGCATTTT. It is translated as CASSPRTSMDAQPQHF.

The V and J genes are TRBV2 and TRBJ2-7; D gene unclear. CDR3 length: 11 amino acids. Trimming left V 8 bases short and J 13 bases short, with 18 bases between. The germline V gene encodes CDR1 SNHLY and CDR2 FYNNEI. The CDR3 sequence is CASAYSAAEYF. The CDR3 coding sequence is TGTGCCAGCGCCTACTCGGCGGCCGAATACTTC.

The V gene is TRBV14, the J gene TRBJ2-7, with 8 bases identical to TRBD1. The germline CDR1 and CDR2 sequences are SGHDN and FVKESK. The CDR3 runs to 13 residues. V dropped 4 bases and J dropped 6; count of bases not matched to a gene: 5. The CDR3 DNA follows: TGTGCCAGCAGCCGACAGGGGATGGGCGAGCAGTACTTC. It encodes CASSRQGMGEQYF.

This clone was picked up a small number of times. V gene TRBV7-2 combines with J gene TRBJ2-7, with D possibly being TRBD1 (7 bases). There are 15 residues in the CDR3. Trimming removed 1 base at V and 2 bases at J, with 12 bases between. Germline V gene data show CDR1 as SGHTA and CDR2 as FQGNSA. CDR3: CASSLVGGGTYEQYF. Written as DNA, the CDR3 is TGTGCCAGCAGCTTAGTCGGAGGGGGCACCTACGAGCAGTACTTC.

The J gene is TRBJ2-5, the V gene TRBV27; D is perhaps TRBD2 (6 bases). The V and J ends lost 6 bases and 2 bases respectively, with 10 bases between them. The CDR3 length is 13 residues. Germline CDR1 and CDR2: MNHEY and SMNVEV (reference sequence). This CDR3 reads CASREGLQETQYF. The CDR3 nucleotides read TGTGCCAGCAGGGAGGGGCTACAAGAGACCCAGTACTTC.

The chain is built from TRBV7-3 and TRBJ2-7; 8 nucleotides line up with TRBD2. CDR3 length equals 15 residues. The germline CDR1 and CDR2 sequences are SGHTA and FQGTGA. J lost 0 bases, V lost 5 bases, and 6 bases had no gene match. The CDR3 sequence is CASSLDSGNSYEQYF. CDR3 nucleotides: TGTGCCAGCAGCCTAGATAGCGGGAACTCCTACGAGCAGTACTTC.

Written as DNA, the CDR3 is TGTGCCAGCAGCGGAAGCATGGGCTCTGGAAACACCATATATTTT. It codes for CASSGSMGSGNTIYF. This sequence joins TRBV4-2 and TRBJ1-3; D gene ambiguous. Trimming stripped 5 bases from V and 0 bases from J, with 11 bases between. CDR3 size: 15 residues. The germline V gene has CDR1 LGHNA and CDR2 YNFKEQ.

The chain employs TRBV7-2 and TRBJ2-1, with a weak D call TRBD2 (6 bases). The CDR3 contains 14 residues. V was shortened by 1 base and J by 8 bases, with 12 bases between the two germline ends. Germline-derived CDR1 and CDR2 are SGHTA and FQGNSA. The CDR3 nucleotides read TGTGCCAGCAGCTTAGTGCGGGCTAGCGATGAGCAGTTCTTC. Protein: CASSLVRASDEQFF. Using reference TRBV7-2 and TRBJ2-1 for the parts outside the CDR3, the full variable domain is GAGVSQSPSNKVTEKGKDVELRCDPISGHTALYWYRQSLGQGLEFLIYFQGNSAPDKSGLPSDRFSAERTGGSVSTLTIQRTQQEDSAVYLCASSLVRASDEQFFGPGTRLTVL.

V usage is TRBV28 and J usage is TRBJ1-2; D is undetermined. Deletions cut 3 bases from V and 7 bases from J, with 12 bases between. This CDR3 comprises 13 residues. Germline assignment: CDR1 MDHEN and CDR2 SYDVKM. This chain's CDR3 is CASSFFGSSGYTF. Written as DNA, the CDR3 is TGTGCCAGCAGTTTTTTCGGCAGCTCTGGCTACACCTTC.

On this clone itself: Just one base apart from a much larger clone, this may be a read error. The genes are TRBV7-6 and TRBJ2-5; D unclear. Germline-derived CDR1 and CDR2 are SGHVS and FNYEAQ. This CDR3 has 11 residues. V shed 2 bases and J shed 3 bases, with 1 base lying between them. CDR3 in amino acids: CASSLKETQYF. The CDR3 bases are TGTGCCAGCAGCTTAAAAGAGACCCAGTACTTC.